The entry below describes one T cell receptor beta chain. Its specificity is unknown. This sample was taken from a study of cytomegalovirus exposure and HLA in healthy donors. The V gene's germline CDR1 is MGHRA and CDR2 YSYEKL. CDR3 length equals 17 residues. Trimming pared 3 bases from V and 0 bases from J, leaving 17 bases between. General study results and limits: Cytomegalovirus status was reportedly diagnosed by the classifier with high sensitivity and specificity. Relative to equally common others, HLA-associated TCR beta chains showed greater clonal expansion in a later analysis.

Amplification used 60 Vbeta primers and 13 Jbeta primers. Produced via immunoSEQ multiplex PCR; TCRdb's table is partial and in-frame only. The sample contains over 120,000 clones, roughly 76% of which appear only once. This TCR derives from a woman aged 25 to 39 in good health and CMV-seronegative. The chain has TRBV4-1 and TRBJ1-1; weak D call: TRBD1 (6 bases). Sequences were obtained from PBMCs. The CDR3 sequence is CASSQLGQKNMNTEAFF. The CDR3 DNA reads TGCGCCAGCAGCCAGCTCGGACAGAAGAATATGAACACTGAAGCTTTCTTT.